Sequencing of this T cell receptor beta chain was carried out in a study of blood T cells in healthy people across ages. Regarding the study as a whole: Age advanced and TCR beta diversity per million T cells fell, roughly linearly.

This clonotype was seen a few times. As yet, its antigen is unknown. The length of the CDR3 is 16 residues. CDR1 DFQATT and CDR2 SNEGSKA come from the germline V gene (reference sequence). V was pared by 4 bases and J by 10 bases, with 11 bases of the junction left unmatched. A second PCR, run for roughly 7 to 11 cycles, used a sample-barcoded 5' primer plus a J-beta primer mix. Through a template-switch adaptor with 12 random nucleotides, each cDNA molecule received a tag. MiXCR was run by TCRdb on the 5' RACE reads, yielding one entry per CDR3 protein. Among about a million distinct CDR3 sequences listed, just over 50% were seen once.

Sample: blood. The rearrangement links TRBV20-1 to TRBJ2-1; the match to TRBD2 covers 15 bases. The TCR comes from a woman aged 60-75 years in good health. CDR3 DNA sequence: TGCAGTGCTACCGGACCCGGGACTAGCGGGGGGATGGAGCAGTTCTTC. This codes for CSATGPGTSGGMEQFF.